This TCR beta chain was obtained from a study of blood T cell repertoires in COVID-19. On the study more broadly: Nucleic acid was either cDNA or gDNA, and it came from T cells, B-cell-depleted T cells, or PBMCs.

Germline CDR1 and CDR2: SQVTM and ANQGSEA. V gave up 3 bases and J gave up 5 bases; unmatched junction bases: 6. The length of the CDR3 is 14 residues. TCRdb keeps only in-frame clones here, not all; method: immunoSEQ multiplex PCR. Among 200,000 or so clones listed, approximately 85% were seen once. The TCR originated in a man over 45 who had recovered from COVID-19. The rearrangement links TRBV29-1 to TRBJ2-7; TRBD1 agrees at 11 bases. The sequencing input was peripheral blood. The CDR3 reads CSVEEGTGGNEQYF. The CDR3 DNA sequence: TGCAGCGTTGAGGAGGGGACAGGGGGTAACGAGCAGTACTTC.